Sequencing of this T cell receptor beta chain was carried out in a study of T cell responses to AZD1222 COVID-19 vaccine. The CDR3 totals 14 residues. Per the germline V gene, CDR1 is SGHTA and CDR2 is FQGNSA. The V and J ends lost 5 bases and 2 bases respectively, with 11 bases between them. Generated by immunoSEQ multiplex PCR, the TCRdb table keeps only in-frame clones and is missing some. Of roughly 150,000 clones in the sample, over 85% were seen once. The TCR comes from an adult in good health. The chain links TRBV7-2 to TRBJ2-3; no definite D call. The source material was peripheral blood, sampled on day 0 of AZD1222 vaccination. In DNA, the CDR3 is TGTGCCAGCAGCCTGGACGGGCACACAGATACGCAGTATTTT. Encoded protein: CASSLDGHTDTQYF.